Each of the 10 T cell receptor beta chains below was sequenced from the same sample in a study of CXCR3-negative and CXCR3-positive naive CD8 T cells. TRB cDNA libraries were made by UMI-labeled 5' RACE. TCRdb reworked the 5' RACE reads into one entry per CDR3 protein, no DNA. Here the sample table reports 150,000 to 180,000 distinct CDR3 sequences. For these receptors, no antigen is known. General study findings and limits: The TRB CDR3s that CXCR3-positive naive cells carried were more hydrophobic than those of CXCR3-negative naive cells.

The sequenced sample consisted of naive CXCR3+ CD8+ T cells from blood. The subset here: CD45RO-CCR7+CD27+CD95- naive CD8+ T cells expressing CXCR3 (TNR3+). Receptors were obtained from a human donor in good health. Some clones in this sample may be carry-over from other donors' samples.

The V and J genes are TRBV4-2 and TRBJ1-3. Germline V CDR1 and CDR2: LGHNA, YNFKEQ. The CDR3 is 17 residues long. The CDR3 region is CASSQGTGLSSGNTIYF.

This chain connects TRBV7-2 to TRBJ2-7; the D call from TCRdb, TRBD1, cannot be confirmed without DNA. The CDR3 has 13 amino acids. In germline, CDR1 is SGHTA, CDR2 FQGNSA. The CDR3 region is CASSSGFTYEQYF.

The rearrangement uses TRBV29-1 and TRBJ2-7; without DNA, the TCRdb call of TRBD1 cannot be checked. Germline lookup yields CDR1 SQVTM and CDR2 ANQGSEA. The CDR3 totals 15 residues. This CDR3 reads CSVELLDRIPYEQYF.

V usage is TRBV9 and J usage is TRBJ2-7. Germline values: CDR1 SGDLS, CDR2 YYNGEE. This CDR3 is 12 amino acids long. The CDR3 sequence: CASSPDLYEQYF.

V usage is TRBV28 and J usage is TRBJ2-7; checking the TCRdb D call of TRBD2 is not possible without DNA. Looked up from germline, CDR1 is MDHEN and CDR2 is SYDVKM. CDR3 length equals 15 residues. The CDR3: CASSFTGPPDYEQYF.

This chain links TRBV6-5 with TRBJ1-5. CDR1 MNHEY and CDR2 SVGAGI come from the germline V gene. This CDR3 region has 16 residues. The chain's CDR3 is CASSYLSPDLNQPQHF.

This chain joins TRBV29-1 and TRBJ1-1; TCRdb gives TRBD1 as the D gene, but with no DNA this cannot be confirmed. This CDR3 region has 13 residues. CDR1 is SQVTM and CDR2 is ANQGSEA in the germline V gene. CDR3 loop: CSVEWGVNTEAFF. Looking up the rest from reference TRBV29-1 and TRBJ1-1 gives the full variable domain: SAVISQKPSRDICQRGTSLTIQCQVDSQVTMMFWYRQQPGQSLTLIATANQGSEATYESGFVIDKFPISRPNLTFSTLTVSNMSPEDSSIYLCSVEWGVNTEAFFGQGTRLTVV.

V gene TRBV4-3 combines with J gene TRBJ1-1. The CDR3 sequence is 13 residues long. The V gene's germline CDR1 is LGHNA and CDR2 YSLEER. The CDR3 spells CASSQGSNTEAFF.

The CDR3: CASSQVGSGETQYF. V and J are TRBV4-2 and TRBJ2-5. This CDR3 has 14 amino acids. Germline-derived CDR1 and CDR2 are LGHNA and YNFKEQ.

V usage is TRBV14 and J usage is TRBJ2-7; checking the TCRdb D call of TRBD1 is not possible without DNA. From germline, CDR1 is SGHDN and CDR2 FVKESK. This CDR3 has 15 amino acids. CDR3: CASSHRTDTSYEQYF.